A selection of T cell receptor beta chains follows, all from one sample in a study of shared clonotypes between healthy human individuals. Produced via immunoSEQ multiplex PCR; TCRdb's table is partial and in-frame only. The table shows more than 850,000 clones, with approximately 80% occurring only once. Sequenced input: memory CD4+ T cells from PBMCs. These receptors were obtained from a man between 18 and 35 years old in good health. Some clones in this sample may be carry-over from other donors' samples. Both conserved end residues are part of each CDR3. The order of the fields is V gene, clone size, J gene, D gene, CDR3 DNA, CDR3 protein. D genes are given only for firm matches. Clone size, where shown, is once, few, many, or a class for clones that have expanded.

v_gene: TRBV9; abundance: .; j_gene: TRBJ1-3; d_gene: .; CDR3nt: TGTGCCAGTTCGACCGGGGACCCAAACACCATATATTTT; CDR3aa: CASSTGDPNTIYF
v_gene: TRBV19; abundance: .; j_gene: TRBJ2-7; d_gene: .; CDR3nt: TGTGCCAGTAAGGACGCCGGGGCCTACGAGCAGTACTTC; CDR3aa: CASKDAGAYEQYF
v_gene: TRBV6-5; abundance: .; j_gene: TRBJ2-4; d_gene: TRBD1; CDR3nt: TGTGCCACCGAATCCAATACAGGGGGGAAAAACATTCAGTACTTC; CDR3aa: CATESNTGGKNIQYF
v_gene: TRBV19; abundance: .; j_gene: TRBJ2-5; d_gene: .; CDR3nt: TGTGCCAGTAGTTTAGGGGGTTATAGAGAGACCCAGTACTTC; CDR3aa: CASSLGGYRETQYF
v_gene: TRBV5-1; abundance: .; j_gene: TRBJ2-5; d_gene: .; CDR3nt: TGCGCCAGCAGCCGGAGTTCCGGGGGAGAGACCCAGTACTTC; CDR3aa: CASSRSSGGETQYF
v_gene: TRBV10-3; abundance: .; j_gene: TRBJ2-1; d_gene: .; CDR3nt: TGTGCCATCAGTTCTCAGGAATACAATGAGCAGTTCTTC; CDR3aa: CAISSQEYNEQFF
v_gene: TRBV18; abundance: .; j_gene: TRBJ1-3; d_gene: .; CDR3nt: TGTGCCAGCTCACCCCCCGGCTGGACTGAGAACACCATATATTTT; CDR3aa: CASSPPGWTENTIYF
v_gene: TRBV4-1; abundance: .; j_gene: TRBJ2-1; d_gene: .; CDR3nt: TGCGCCAGCAGCCAAGAAATATGTAGTGGACTACGGTGGGATGAGCAGTTCTTC; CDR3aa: CASSQEICSGLRWDEQFF
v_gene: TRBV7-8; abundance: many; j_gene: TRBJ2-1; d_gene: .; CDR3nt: TGTGCCAGCAGCCTAGTTGGGAGGGGGCAGTTGTATGAGCAGTTCTTC; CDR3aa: CASSLVGRGQLYEQFF
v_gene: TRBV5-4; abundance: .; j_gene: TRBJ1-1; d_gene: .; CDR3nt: TGTGCCAGCAGCTGGGGTGGAGGGATTAACACTGAAGCTTTCTTT; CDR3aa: CASSWGGGINTEAFF
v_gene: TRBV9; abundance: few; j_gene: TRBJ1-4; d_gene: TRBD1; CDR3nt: TGTGCCAGCAGCAGGGACAGTCACGATGAAAAACTGTTTTTT; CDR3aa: CASSRDSHDEKLFF
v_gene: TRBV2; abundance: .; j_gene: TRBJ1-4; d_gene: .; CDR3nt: TGTGCCAGCAGGGCAGCCCATGAAAAACTGTTTTTT; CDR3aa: CASRAAHEKLFF
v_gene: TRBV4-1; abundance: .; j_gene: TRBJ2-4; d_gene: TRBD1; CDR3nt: TGCGCCAGCAGCCAAGAGACAGGGATTCAGTACTTC; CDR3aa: CASSQETGIQYF
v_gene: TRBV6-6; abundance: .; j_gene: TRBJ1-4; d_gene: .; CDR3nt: TGTGCCAGCAGTTACGCGCCGGGGAATGAAAAACTGTTTTTT; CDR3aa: CASSYAPGNEKLFF
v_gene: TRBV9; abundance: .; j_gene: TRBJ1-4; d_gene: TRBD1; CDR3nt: TGTGCCAGCAGCGTAGGGGAAGGGGGCATTGAAAAACTGTTTTTT; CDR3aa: CASSVGEGGIEKLFF
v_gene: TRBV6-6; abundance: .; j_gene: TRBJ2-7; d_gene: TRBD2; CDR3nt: TGTGCCAGCACCCATAGCGGGAGGGCCTACGAGCAGTACTTC; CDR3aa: CASTHSGRAYEQYF
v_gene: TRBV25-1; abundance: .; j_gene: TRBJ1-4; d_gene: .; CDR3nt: TGTGCCAGCAGTGAAACAGTTACTAATGAAAAACTGTTTTTT; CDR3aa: CASSETVTNEKLFF
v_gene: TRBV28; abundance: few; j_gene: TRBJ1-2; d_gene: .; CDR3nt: TGTGCCAGCAGTTTTGTTCCTTTAAACTATGGCTACACCTTC; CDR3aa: CASSFVPLNYGYTF
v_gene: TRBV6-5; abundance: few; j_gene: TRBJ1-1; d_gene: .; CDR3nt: TGTGCCAGCAGTTACGCTGCGATATCTAAGAACACTGAAGCTTTCTTT; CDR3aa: CASSYAAISKNTEAFF
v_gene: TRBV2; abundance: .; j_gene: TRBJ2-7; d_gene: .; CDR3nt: TGTGCCAGCAGGGGCGATCCCTACGAGCAGTACTTC; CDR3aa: CASRGDPYEQYF
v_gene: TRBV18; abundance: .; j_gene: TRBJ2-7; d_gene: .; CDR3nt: TGTGCCAGCTCACCCATGAGTGGGGGAGCTTCCTACGAGCAGTACTTC; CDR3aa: CASSPMSGGASYEQYF
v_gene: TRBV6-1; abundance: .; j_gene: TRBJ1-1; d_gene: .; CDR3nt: TGTGCCAGCAGGGGACATTTGAACACTGAAGCTTTCTTT; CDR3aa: CASRGHLNTEAFF
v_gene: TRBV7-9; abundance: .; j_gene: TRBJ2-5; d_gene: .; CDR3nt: TGTGCCAGCAGCTTAGGCGGGACGTACCAAGAGACCCAGTACTTC; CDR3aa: CASSLGGTYQETQYF
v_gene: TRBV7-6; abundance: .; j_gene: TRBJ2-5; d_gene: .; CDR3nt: TGTGCCAGCAGCTCCGGGGAGACCCAGTACTTC; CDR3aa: CASSSGETQYF
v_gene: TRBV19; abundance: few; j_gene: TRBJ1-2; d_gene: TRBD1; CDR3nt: TGTGCCAGTAGTTGGACAGGAGACTATGGCTACACCTTC; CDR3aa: CASSWTGDYGYTF
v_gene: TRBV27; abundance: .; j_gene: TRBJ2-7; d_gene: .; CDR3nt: TGTGCCAGCAGTACGCGCAGGGAACCCGAGCAGTACTTC; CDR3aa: CASSTRREPEQYF
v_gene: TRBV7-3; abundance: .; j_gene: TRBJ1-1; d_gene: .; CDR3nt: TGTGCCAGCAGCTTCGCAGTGAACACTGAAGCTTTCTTT; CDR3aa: CASSFAVNTEAFF
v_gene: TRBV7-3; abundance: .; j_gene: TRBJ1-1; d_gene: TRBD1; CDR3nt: TGTGCCAGCAGCTTATTTGCACAGGGGGCTGGTTATACTGAAGCTTTCTTT; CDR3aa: CASSLFAQGAGYTEAFF
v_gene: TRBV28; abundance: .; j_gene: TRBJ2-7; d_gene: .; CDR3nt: TGTGCCACCACAGGGATAAGGGCCTACGAGCAGTACTTC; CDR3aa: CATTGIRAYEQYF
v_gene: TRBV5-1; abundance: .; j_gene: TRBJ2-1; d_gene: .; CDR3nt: TGCGCCAGCAGCTTGGGGGAGGTTCGAGTAAATGAGCAGTTCTTC; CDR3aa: CASSLGEVRVNEQFF
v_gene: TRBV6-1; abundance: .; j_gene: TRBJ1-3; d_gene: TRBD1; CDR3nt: TGTGCCAGCAGTGAAGTTCTGGGACAGATCTCTGGAAACACCATATATTTT; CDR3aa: CASSEVLGQISGNTIYF
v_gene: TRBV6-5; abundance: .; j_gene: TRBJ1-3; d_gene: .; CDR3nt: TGTGCCAGCAGTTACTCCTCCCAGAGCTCTGGAAACACCATATATTTT; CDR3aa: CASSYSSQSSGNTIYF
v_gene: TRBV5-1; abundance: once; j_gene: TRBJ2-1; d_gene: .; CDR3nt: TGCGCCAGCAGCTTGGGACCAGGCGGGTCCTCCTACAATGAGCAGTTCTTC; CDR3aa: CASSLGPGGSSYNEQFF
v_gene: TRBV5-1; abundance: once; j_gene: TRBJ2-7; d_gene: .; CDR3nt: TGCGCCAGCAGCTCCCCAACTCACTACGAGCAGTACTTC; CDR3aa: CASSSPTHYEQYF
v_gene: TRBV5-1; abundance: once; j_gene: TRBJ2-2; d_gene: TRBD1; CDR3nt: TGCGCCAGCAGCTTGGGGACAGGGGGCACCGGGGAGCTGTTTTTT; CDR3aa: CASSLGTGGTGELFF
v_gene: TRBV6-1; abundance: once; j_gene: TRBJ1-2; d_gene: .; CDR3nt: TGTGCCAGCAGTGAATATGTAGGGGATCGGGGCTACACCTTC; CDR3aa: CASSEYVGDRGYTF
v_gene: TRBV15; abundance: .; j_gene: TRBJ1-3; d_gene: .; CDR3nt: TGTGCCACCAGCAGGAAGCAGGTGGGCTCTGGAAACACCATATATTTT; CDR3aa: CATSRKQVGSGNTIYF
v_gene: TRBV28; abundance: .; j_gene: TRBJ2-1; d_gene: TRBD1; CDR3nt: TGTGCCAGCAACCCCGGGACAGGGATAAGGAATGAGCAGTTCTTC; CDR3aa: CASNPGTGIRNEQFF
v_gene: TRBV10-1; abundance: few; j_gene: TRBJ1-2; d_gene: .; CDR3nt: TGCGCCAGCAGTGAGTCTGGCAGCTATGGCTACACCTTC; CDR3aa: CASSESGSYGYTF
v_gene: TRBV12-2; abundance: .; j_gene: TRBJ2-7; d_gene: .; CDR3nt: TGTGCAAGTCCGACGGCAGGGGGTAACTACGAGCAGTACTTC; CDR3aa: CASPTAGGNYEQYF
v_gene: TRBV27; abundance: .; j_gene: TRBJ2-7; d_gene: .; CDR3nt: TGTGCCAGCAGTTTAGTCTGGACAGCCTCCTACGAGCAGTACTTC; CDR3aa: CASSLVWTASYEQYF
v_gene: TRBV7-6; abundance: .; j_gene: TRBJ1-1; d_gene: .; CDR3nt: TGTGCCAGCAGCGCCAGCCGGCTAGGCAACACTGAAGCTTTCTTT; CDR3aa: CASSASRLGNTEAFF
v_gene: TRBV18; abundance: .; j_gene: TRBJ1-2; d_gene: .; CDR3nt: TGTGCCAGCTCCCAGTGGGCTTATGGCTACACCTTC; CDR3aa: CASSQWAYGYTF
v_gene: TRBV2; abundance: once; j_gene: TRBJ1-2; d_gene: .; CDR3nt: TGTGCCAGCAGTGTGGTCAGAACGGGCTATGGCTACACCTTC; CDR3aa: CASSVVRTGYGYTF
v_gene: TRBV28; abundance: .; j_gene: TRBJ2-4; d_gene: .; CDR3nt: TGTGCCAGCTATAGTCAGGGGCTAGCCAAAAACATTCAGTACTTC; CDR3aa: CASYSQGLAKNIQYF
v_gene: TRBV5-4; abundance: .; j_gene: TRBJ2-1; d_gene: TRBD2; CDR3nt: TGTGCCAGCAGTCGGGGGGGGGCCGACAATGAGCAGTTCTTC; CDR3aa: CASSRGGADNEQFF
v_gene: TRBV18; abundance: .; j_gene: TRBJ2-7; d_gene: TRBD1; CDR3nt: TGTGCCAGCTCACCACTACGGGGACAGGCCTCAATGGATAGGTACGAGCAGTACTTC; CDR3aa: CASSPLRGQASMDRYEQYF
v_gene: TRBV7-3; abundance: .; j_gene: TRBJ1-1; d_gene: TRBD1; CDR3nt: TGTGCCAGCAGCGCCGGGACAGGGGGCTTAGCTTTCTTT; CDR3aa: CASSAGTGGLAFF
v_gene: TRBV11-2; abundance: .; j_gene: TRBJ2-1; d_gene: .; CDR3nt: TGTGCCAGCAGCTTGGGCCGGACGGAGTTTGAGCAGTTCTTC; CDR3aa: CASSLGRTEFEQFF